The next 20 T cell receptor beta chains were all read from a single sample in a study of T cells in tuberculosis. Sequencing used immunoSEQ multiplex PCR; TCRdb keeps in-frame clones, though not all of them. The sample lists 29,000 or so clones; 80% to 95% were seen once. Sequences were obtained from PBMCs. The receptors were sampled from a donor aged 5-35 years with latent tuberculosis or without tuberculosis infection.

This rearrangement joins TRBV6-4 to TRBJ2-5, with D tentatively TRBD2 (6 bases). This CDR3 region has 18 residues. The V gene's germline CDR1 is MRHNA and CDR2 SNTAGT. Trimming took 8 bases from V and 5 from J, leaving 30 bases between them. CDR3 loop: CASRAKPAVGGSWETQYF. In nucleotides, the CDR3 is TGTGCCAGCCGTGCCAAACCTGCTGTTGGAGGGAGCTGGGAGACCCAGTACTTC.

The genes are TRBV7-2 and TRBJ2-5; unclear D gene. V shed 5 bases and J shed 4 bases, with 14 bases lying between them. Germline assignment: CDR1 SGHTA and CDR2 FQGNSA. CDR3 length: 14 residues. Here the CDR3 reads CASSRGLAVETQYF. The CDR3 nucleotides are TGTGCCAGCAGCAGAGGTCTCGCTGTAGAGACCCAGTACTTC.

The J gene is TRBJ1-2, the V gene TRBV6-5; D not resolved. This CDR3 has 13 amino acids. In germline, CDR1 is MNHEY, CDR2 SVGAGI. V shed 0 bases and J shed 8 bases, with 10 bases lying between them. The CDR3 region has the DNA TGTGCCAGCAGTTACTCGAAACAGCGGGGCTACACCTTC. Translation: CASSYSKQRGYTF.

This sequence joins TRBV7-2 and TRBJ2-3, with 8 bases identical to TRBD1. CDR1 is SGHTA and CDR2 is FQGNSA in the germline V gene. The V gene end was trimmed by 3 bases and the J gene end by 6 bases; junction bases not matched to a gene: 5. CDR3 size: 14 residues. The CDR3 protein is CASSLNRGKDTQYF. As DNA, the CDR3 is TGTGCCAGCAGCTTGAACAGGGGGAAGGATACGCAGTATTTT.

The chain has TRBV21-1 and TRBJ2-7; the D call TRBD1 from the table was never checked on the DNA. TRBV21-1 represents a pseudogene. The CDR3 runs 16 residues. The CDR3 reads CASSKAGTGPGGEQYF. Here the CDR3 DNA reads TGTGCCAGCAGCAAAGCCGGGACAGGGCCCGGGGGCGAGCAGTACTTC.

The rearrangement uses TRBV5-1 and TRBJ2-3; the match to TRBD2 covers 7 bases. The CDR3 consists of 15 residues. J was trimmed by 0 bases and V by 4 bases; bases with no gene match: 5. CDR1 SGHRS and CDR2 YFSETQ come from the germline V gene. The chain's CDR3 is CASSIGGYSTDTQYF. CDR3 nucleotide sequence: TGCGCCAGCAGCATCGGGGGGTATAGCACAGATACGCAGTATTTT.

The V gene is TRBV2, the J gene TRBJ1-1; 10 bases match TRBD1. Germline V gene sequence: CDR1 SNHLY, CDR2 FYNNEI. V trimming: 7 bases; J trimming: 5 bases; junction bases outside the gene matches: 10. The CDR3 is 15 residues long. CDR3 sequence reads: CASTGTGAEGTEAFF. The CDR3 DNA is TGTGCCAGCACCGGGACAGGGGCGGAGGGGACTGAAGCTTTCTTT.

This sequence joins TRBV7-9 and TRBJ2-2, with TRBD2 matching 12 bases. This CDR3 contains 16 residues. J gave up 4 bases and V 4 bases, and 4 bases lay outside the gene matches. Per germline, CDR1 SEHNR and CDR2 FQNEAQ (reference sequence). This CDR3 is CASSSTSGSITGELFF. For the CDR3, the DNA is TGTGCCAGCAGCTCGACTAGCGGGAGTATCACCGGGGAGCTGTTTTTT. Full variable domain (remainder filled in from reference TRBV7-9 and TRBJ2-2): DTGVSQNPRHKITKRGQNVTFRCDPISEHNRLYWYRQTLGQGPEFLTYFQNEAQLEKSRLLSDRFSAERPKGSFSTLEIQRTEQGDSAMYLCASSSTSGSITGELFFGEGSRLTVL.

The chain carries TRBV28 and TRBJ2-2; TRBD2 aligns across 9 bases. The junction had 3 bases not matched to a gene; V was cut back by 5 bases and J by 2 bases. Looked up from germline, CDR1 is MDHEN and CDR2 is SYDVKM. CDR3 length: 15 residues. DNA of the CDR3: TGTGCCAGCAGTCGACTAGCGGAAAACACCGGGGAGCTGTTTTTT. Its protein product is CASSRLAENTGELFF.

The V call is TRBV7-9, the J call TRBJ1-5; 7 bases align to TRBD1. The CDR3 has 14 residues. With V trimmed by 6 bases and J by 4 bases, 6 bases remained unmatched. The germline V gene encodes CDR1 SEHNR and CDR2 FQNEAQ (reference sequence). The DNA for the CDR3 is TGTGCCAGCAGACTAGGGGGCGAGAATCAGCCCCAGCATTTT. Amino acid sequence: CASRLGGENQPQHF.

V gene TRBV19 combines with J gene TRBJ2-1; the match to TRBD2 covers 11 bases. The CDR3 runs 16 residues. In germline, CDR1 is LNHDA, CDR2 SQIVND (reference sequence). V shed 4 bases and J 12 bases; nucleotides not matched to a gene: 14. Here the CDR3 reads CASSRGLAVSTRVQFF. DNA for the CDR3: TGTGCCAGTAGTAGGGGACTAGCGGTCTCCACGAGGGTGCAGTTCTTC. Variable domain in full (rest from reference TRBV19 and TRBJ2-1): DGGITQSPKYLFRKEGQNVTLSCEQNLNHDAMYWYRQDPGQGLRLIYYSQIVNDFQKGDIAEGYSVSREKKESFPLTVTSAQKNPTAFYLCASSRGLAVSTRVQFFGPGTRLTVL.

This clone was picked up one time. The chain combines TRBV6-6 with TRBJ1-6; D may be TRBD1 (6 bases). V was clipped by 4 bases and J by 13 bases, with 20 bases between them. The CDR3 is made up of 15 amino acids. From germline, CDR1 is MNHNY and CDR2 SVGAGI (reference sequence). The chain's CDR3 is CASSSPGDPRVPLHF. CDR3 DNA: TGTGCCAGCAGTTCGCCAGGGGACCCCAGGGTTCCCCTCCACTTT.

The chain joins TRBV6-5 to TRBJ1-1; the match to TRBD1 covers 8 bases. With V trimmed by 5 bases and J by 5 bases, 10 bases remained unmatched. The CDR3 covers 15 residues. Germline assignment: CDR1 MNHEY and CDR2 SVGAGI. The chain's CDR3 is CASSGPGQEGTEAFF. The CDR3 nucleotides read TGTGCCAGCAGTGGACCGGGACAGGAAGGAACTGAAGCTTTCTTT.

CDR3 DNA sequence: TGTGCCAGCAGCTTAGGGGGGGAGAACAACTATGGCTACACCTTC. It translates to CASSLGGENNYGYTF. V gene TRBV11-2 combines with J gene TRBJ1-2; TRBD1 might be the D (5 bases). CDR3 size: 15 residues. Trimming pared 1 base from V and 2 bases from J, leaving 11 bases between. The germline gives CDR1 SGHAT, CDR2 FQNNGV.

The rearrangement joins TRBV9 to TRBJ2-1; tentatively, D is TRBD2 (6 bases). This CDR3 has 15 amino acids. The V end lost 1 base, the J end lost 4 bases, and 12 bases lay between the germline ends. CDR1 and CDR2 from the germline V gene are SGDLS and YYNGEE. CDR3 nucleotide sequence: TGTGCCAGCAGCGTACGAGATGGGGGGTACAATGAGCAGTTCTTC. Its protein product is CASSVRDGGYNEQFF.

The genes are TRBV6-4 and TRBJ2-1; 16 bases agree with TRBD2. The CDR3 runs to 15 residues. The V gene end was trimmed by 10 bases and the J gene end by 8 bases; junction bases not matched to a gene: 8. Germline loops: CDR1 MRHNA, CDR2 SNTAGT. In nucleotides, the CDR3 is TGTGCCACTGCTGCGGGGACTAGCGGGAGGGATGAGCAGTTCTTC. Its protein is CATAAGTSGRDEQFF.

This clone was observed a single time. The chain joins TRBV4-1 to TRBJ2-1; 11 bases map to TRBD2. V was pared by 3 bases and J by 6 bases, with 13 bases of the junction left unmatched. In germline, CDR1 is MGHRA, CDR2 YSYEKL. This CDR3 is built from 18 residues. The CDR3 bases are TGCGCCAGCAGCCATCCAGGACTAGCGGGCATCCCTTCCAATGAGCAGTTCTTC. Amino acids: CASSHPGLAGIPSNEQFF.

The genes are TRBV19 and TRBJ2-1; TRBD2 might be the D (7 bases). V lost 10 bases and J 8 bases, leaving 27 bases between the germline ends. Per germline, CDR1 LNHDA and CDR2 SQIVND (reference sequence). CDR3 length equals 16 residues. CDR3 sequence (DNA): TGTGCCACTACCCCGCGGGGGACATCGGGGCGGGATGAGCAGTTCTTC. Protein sequence: CATTPRGTSGRDEQFF.

The chain uses TRBV6-1 and TRBJ1-1, with D perhaps matching TRBD1 (6 bases). CDR1 and CDR2 (germline): MNHNS, SASEGT. CDR3 length equals 13 residues. V was shortened by 8 bases and J by 1 base, with 11 bases between the two germline ends. The CDR3 is CASSRGGNTEAFF. CDR3 bases: TGTGCCAGCTCAAGGGGGGGGAACACTGAAGCTTTCTTT.

The chain has TRBV7-3 and TRBJ2-1; TRBD1 is a possible D gene (6 bases). Germline lookup yields CDR1 SGHTA and CDR2 FQGTGA. With 3 bases removed from V and 7 bases from J, the gap between germline ends came to 19 bases. The CDR3 covers 16 residues. CDR3 loop: CASSFNRAGTLNEQFF. The DNA of the CDR3 is TGTGCCAGCAGCTTCAACAGGGCAGGTACTTTGAATGAGCAGTTCTTC.